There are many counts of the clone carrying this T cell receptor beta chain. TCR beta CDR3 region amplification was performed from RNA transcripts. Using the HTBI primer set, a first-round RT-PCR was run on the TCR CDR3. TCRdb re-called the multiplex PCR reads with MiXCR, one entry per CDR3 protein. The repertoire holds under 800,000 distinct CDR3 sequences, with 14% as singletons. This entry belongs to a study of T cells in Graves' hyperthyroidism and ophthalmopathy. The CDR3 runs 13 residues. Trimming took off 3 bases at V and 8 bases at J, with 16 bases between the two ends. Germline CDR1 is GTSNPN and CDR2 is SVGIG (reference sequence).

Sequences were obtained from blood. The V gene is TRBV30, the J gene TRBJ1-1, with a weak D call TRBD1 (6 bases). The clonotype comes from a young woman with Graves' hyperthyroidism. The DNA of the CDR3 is TGTGCCTGGAGATCCTGGGGGCCGGGCGAAGCTTTCTTT. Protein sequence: CAWRSWGPGEAFF.